A selection of T cell receptor beta chains follows, all from one sample in a study of cytomegalovirus exposure and HLA in healthy donors. Using immunoSEQ multiplex PCR, the repertoire was profiled, and TCRdb retains in-frame clones only, with some absent. This sample has approximately 220,000 clones, with around nine tenths found just once. Sequenced sample: PBMCs. All receptors come from a young man in good health and CMV-seronegative. Each CDR3 is given without its conserved first and last residue.

J: TRBJ1-5; V: TRBV7-9; length: 10; CDR3: ASRADNQPQH
J: TRBJ2-3; V: TRBV9; length: 17; CDR3: ASSVAGLAGVGSTDTQY
J: TRBJ2-3; V: TRBV29-1; length: 13; CDR3: SVAKGKVSTDTQY
J: TRBJ2-7; V: TRBV4-3; length: 13; CDR3: ASSQEGQGAYEQY
J: TRBJ2-1; V: TRBV7-2; length: 12; CDR3: ASSFRGAHNEQF
J: TRBJ2-6; V: TRBV6-5; length: 13; CDR3: ASSYREAGANVLT
J: TRBJ2-2; V: TRBV5-1; length: 13; CDR3: ASSGAVWNTGELF
J: TRBJ1-6; V: TRBV2; length: 14; CDR3: ASSAGRQGERSPLH
J: TRBJ2-5; V: TRBV14; length: 11; CDR3: ASSPGQGETQY
J: TRBJ1-2; V: TRBV5-1; length: 11; CDR3: ASSLQPGDGYT
J: TRBJ2-7; V: TRBV6-5; length: 13; CDR3: ASSYSFPGSYEQY
J: TRBJ1-2; V: TRBV6-6; length: 12; CDR3: ASSHSRQTYGYT
J: TRBJ1-1; V: TRBV19; length: 13; CDR3: ASSPLSREVTEAF
J: TRBJ2-7; V: TRBV7-9; length: 16; CDR3: ASSPAQGTGKNSYEQY
J: TRBJ2-5; V: TRBV4-1; length: 13; CDR3: ASSTQGNLQETQY
J: TRBJ2-3; V: TRBV7-6; length: 13; CDR3: ASSLENRRTDTQY
J: TRBJ1-1; V: TRBV5-6; length: 13; CDR3: ASSESGGMNTEAF
J: TRBJ1-1; V: TRBV4-2; length: 14; CDR3: ASSQAREGRNTEAF
J: TRBJ2-1; V: TRBV5-1; length: 15; CDR3: ASSFPGQGVTYNEQF
J: TRBJ2-7; V: TRBV6-5; length: 9; CDR3: ASSMGGEQY
J: TRBJ1-1; V: TRBV28; length: 11; CDR3: ASITGRSTEAF
J: TRBJ1-2; V: TRBV29-1; length: 10; CDR3: SVESGNYGYT
J: TRBJ2-1; V: TRBV27; length: 15; CDR3: ASSPDTSAGGGGEQF
J: TRBJ2-7; V: TRBV20-1; length: 9; CDR3: SAKSVYEQY
J: TRBJ2-2; V: TRBV15; length: 12; CDR3: ATSRDFDTGELF
J: TRBJ2-2; V: TRBV11-3; length: 16; CDR3: ASSLDLPRLPWTGELF
J: TRBJ1-1; V: TRBV28; length: 13; CDR3: ASFRTGLLGTEAF
J: TRBJ2-3; V: TRBV10-2; length: 11; CDR3: ASRETLIDTQY
J: TRBJ2-3; V: TRBV4-3; length: 12; CDR3: ASSPSRGRDTQY
J: TRBJ1-2; V: TRBV19; length: 13; CDR3: ASSITGIVSYGYT
J: TRBJ1-2; V: TRBV5-1; length: 13; CDR3: ASTHRTGGNYGYT
J: TRBJ2-1; V: TRBV27; length: 12; CDR3: ASSFDGRHNEQF
J: TRBJ2-7; V: TRBV5-4; length: 13; CDR3: ASSLDPVSAAEQY
J: TRBJ2-5; V: TRBV7-2; length: 13; CDR3: ASSRLAGAEETQY
J: TRBJ2-5; V: TRBV15; length: 14; CDR3: ATSRPLTRHQETQY